These 19 T cell receptor beta chains were all obtained from the same sample, sequenced in a study of identical twins. One entry per CDR3 protein results from TCRdb running MiXCR on the 5' RACE reads. Of around 1.7 million distinct CDR3 sequences listed, about 32% were seen once; the top ten hold 0.25% to 0.3%. Input material: cord blood. These TCRs come from a newborn girl in good health.

Note on this clonotype: Its ends do not fully match the called genes, so a read error is possible. The chain is built from TRBV12-3 or TRBV12-4 and TRBJ2-3; tentatively, D is TRBD2 (5 bases). This CDR3 region has 15 residues. The CDR3 sequence: CASSSPGVYTDTEYF. DNA for the CDR3: TGTGCCAGCAGTTCACCCGGGGTGTACACAGATACGGAGTATTTT.

Details on this clonotype: The junction does not match germline at one end; this may be a read error. V and J are TRBV7-2 and TRBJ1-2, with D hard to call. In germline, CDR1 is SGHTA, CDR2 FQGNSA. CDR3 length: 12 amino acids. CDR3 sequence (DNA): TGTGCCAGCGGCTTAGACAAATATGGCTACACCTTC. This codes for CASGLDKYGYTF. Full variable domain (outside the CDR3, taken from reference TRBV7-2 and TRBJ1-2): GAGVSQSPSNKVTEKGKDVELRCDPISGHTALYWYRQSLGQGLEFLIYFQGNSAPDKSGLPSDRFSAERTGGSVSTLTIQRTQQEDSAVYLCASGLDKYGYTFGSGTRLTVV.

CDR3 sequence: CASSSVLAPNEQFF. The CDR3 bases are TGTGCCAGCAGCTCGGTACTAGCACCGAATGAGCAGTTCTTC. This rearrangement joins TRBV11-3 to TRBJ2-1, with a possible D match to TRBD2 (6 bases). Germline lookup yields CDR1 SGHNT and CDR2 YENEEA. The ends were cut back, 4 bases at V and 7 bases at J, with 14 bases in the middle. The CDR3 sequence is 14 residues long.

This clonotype appeared a few times. The chain employs TRBV2 and TRBJ2-3; the D is unclear. V dropped 8 bases and J dropped 7 bases, with 10 bases sitting between them. The CDR3 sequence is 11 residues long. Germline CDR1 SNHLY, CDR2 FYNNEI. The CDR3 loop is CASSIEYTQYF. The CDR3 DNA reads as TGTGCCAGCTCTATCGAATATACGCAGTATTTT.

This clonotype came up a few times. The chain uses TRBV6-1 and TRBJ2-7, with D perhaps matching TRBD1 or TRBD2 (5 bases each). This CDR3 region has 13 residues. CDR1 and CDR2 (germline): MNHNS, SASEGT. The V gene lost 6 bases and the J gene lost 2 bases, with 11 bases spanning the gap. The DNA of the CDR3 is TGTGCCAGCAGGGGGGATCCTACCTACGAGCAGTACTTC. Translated, it gives CASRGDPTYEQYF.

This clonotype was seen a handful of times. V gene TRBV7-9 combines with J gene TRBJ2-3; 7 bases are a match to TRBD1. This CDR3 has 15 residues. Unmatched junction bases numbered 8, after V lost 5 bases and J lost 3 bases. From germline, CDR1 is SEHNR and CDR2 FQNEAQ (reference sequence). The CDR3 DNA reads TGTGCCAGCAGCGAAGACAGGGTAGGGACAGATACGCAGTATTTT. Protein: CASSEDRVGTDTQYF.

The chain couples TRBV29-1 to TRBJ1-2; TRBD1 matches at 11 bases. The CDR3 extends over 15 amino acids. Germline V gene lookup returns CDR1 SQVTM and CDR2 ANQGSEA. The trim removed 6 bases at V and 2 bases at J, leaving 8 bases unmatched. CDR3 bases: TGCAGCGTCGGACAGGGGGCCTTTGGCAACTATGGCTACACCTTC. This gives the protein CSVGQGAFGNYGYTF.

This clonotype occurred many times. The chain combines TRBV24-1 with TRBJ2-3; 9 bases fit TRBD2. Trimming took 4 bases from V and 6 from J; bases not matched to a gene: 13. Germline V gives CDR1 KGHDR, CDR2 SFDVKD. The CDR3 extends over 17 amino acids. The CDR3 loop is CATSDRLAGLLGDTQYF. CDR3 DNA: TGTGCCACCAGTGACCGTCTAGCGGGACTCCTAGGGGATACGCAGTATTTT.

This clonotype has more than one count but fewer than ten. This chain joins TRBV5-1 and TRBJ2-3, with TRBD1 matching over 8 bases. Germline-derived CDR1 and CDR2 are SGHRS and YFSETQ. J gave up 2 bases and V 4 bases, and 6 bases lay outside the gene matches. This CDR3 spans 15 amino acids. The CDR3 nucleotides are TGCGCCAGCAGCCGGACAGGGACTCACACAGATACGCAGTATTTT. Translating it yields CASSRTGTHTDTQYF. The entire variable domain, with the rest obtained from reference TRBV5-1 and TRBJ2-3, is as follows: KAGVTQTPRYLIKTRGQQVTLSCSPISGHRSVSWYQQTPGQGLQFLFEYFSETQRNKGNFPGRFSGRQFSNSRSEMNVSTLELGDSALYLCASSRTGTHTDTQYFGPGTRLTVL.

The rearrangement links TRBV5-1 to TRBJ1-6, with a tentative D call TRBD1 (6 bases). Trimming cost V 0 bases and J 6 bases, with 13 bases left between them. This CDR3 is built from 16 residues. Germline V gene lookup returns CDR1 SGHRS and CDR2 YFSETQ. The CDR3 here is CASSLATDRRNSPLHF. CDR3 DNA: TGCGCCAGCAGCTTGGCCACCGACAGGCGTAATTCACCCCTCCACTTT. The full variable domain, in which reference TRBV5-1 and TRBJ1-6 provide the parts outside the CDR3, is KAGVTQTPRYLIKTRGQQVTLSCSPISGHRSVSWYQQTPGQGLQFLFEYFSETQRNKGNFPGRFSGRQFSNSRSEMNVSTLELGDSALYLCASSLATDRRNSPLHFGNGTRLTVT.

The V gene is TRBV20-1, the J gene TRBJ2-2, with D maybe TRBD2 (5 bases). The CDR3 is made up of 15 amino acids. Germline V lookup: CDR1 DFQATT, CDR2 SNEGSKA (reference sequence). V lost 6 bases and J 4 bases, leaving 18 bases between the germline ends. CDR3 sequence: CSAARSGRSTGELFF. Written as DNA, the CDR3 is TGCAGTGCGGCTAGGTCGGGGAGAAGCACCGGGGAGCTGTTTTTT.

Turning to this clonotype: One junction end does not reproduce the germline sequence, and a read error may be involved. The chain has TRBV6-6 and TRBJ2-5; D may match TRBD1 or TRBD2 (7 bases each). The germline gives CDR1 MNHNY, CDR2 SVGAGI (reference sequence). CDR3 length: 14 amino acids. CDR3 in DNA: TGTGCCAGCGGTCCCCAGGGGGGAGGGGAGACCCAGCACTTC. Its translation is CASGPQGGGETQHF.

With respect to this clonotype: This may come from a read error, since a much larger clone is one base off. J is TRBJ2-3 and V is TRBV10-3, with D possibly being TRBD1 or TRBD2 (5 bases each). Trimming took off 7 bases at V and 2 bases at J, with 10 bases between the two ends. The germline V gene has CDR1 ENHRY and CDR2 SYGVKD. CDR3 length: 13 amino acids. The CDR3 nucleotides are TGTGCCATCAACGGGACGAACACAGATACGCAGTATTTT. Its translation is CAINGTNTDTQYF.

The chain carries TRBV12-3 or TRBV12-4 and TRBJ2-2; D unclear. The length of the CDR3 is 12 residues. V was cut by 7 bases and J by 5 bases, with 8 bases left in between. This CDR3 reads CASNLGTGELFF. CDR3 nucleotides: TGTGCCAGCAACCTCGGGACCGGGGAGCTGTTTTTT.

This clonotype was seen a handful of times. The chain combines TRBV29-1 with TRBJ2-3; 12 nucleotides align to TRBD2. The CDR3 is made up of 15 amino acids. The germline gives CDR1 SQVTM, CDR2 ANQGSEA. V shed 5 bases, J shed 6 bases, and the junction held 9 bases outside the gene matches. CDR3 sequence reads: CSVQPTSGSKDTQYF. The CDR3 coding sequence is TGCAGCGTTCAACCGACTAGCGGGAGTAAGGATACGCAGTATTTT.

This clonotype was seen more than once but under ten times. The rearrangement uses TRBV9 and TRBJ1-5, with D uncertain. The CDR3 loop spans 13 amino acids. The ends were cut back, 1 base at V and 5 bases at J, with 7 bases in the middle. The germline gives CDR1 SGDLS, CDR2 YYNGEE. As DNA, the CDR3 is TGTGCCAGCAGCGTATCGCCACATCAGCCCCAGCATTTT. Residues: CASSVSPHQPQHF.

The table lists this clonotype with a few counts. V and J are TRBV6-6 and TRBJ2-1; D gene uncertain. The CDR3 spans 13 residues. V was shortened by 2 bases and J by 6 bases, with 8 bases between the two germline ends. Germline assignment: CDR1 MNHNY and CDR2 SVGAGI (reference sequence). The CDR3 here is CASSYDDVNEQFF. The DNA of the CDR3 is TGTGCCAGCAGTTACGACGACGTCAATGAGCAGTTCTTC.

V is TRBV4-1 and J is TRBJ1-2; no clear D. This CDR3 contains 15 residues. V lost 1 base and J lost 0, with 9 bases in between. Germline CDR1 and CDR2: MGHRA and YSYEKL. CDR3 bases: TGCGCCAGCAGCCAAGTCCCAGACCCTAACTATGGCTACACCTTC. Protein: CASSQVPDPNYGYTF.

This chain uses TRBV3-1 with TRBJ2-7; possibly TRBD1 or TRBD2 for D (5 bases each). Trimming pared 8 bases from V and 7 bases from J, leaving 18 bases between. CDR3 length: 13 residues. Germline V gives CDR1 LGHDT, CDR2 YNNKEL (reference sequence). CDR3 coding DNA: TGTGCCAGCTGCCGGGGCTCCTACAATGAGCAGTACTTC. Its protein is CASCRGSYNEQYF.